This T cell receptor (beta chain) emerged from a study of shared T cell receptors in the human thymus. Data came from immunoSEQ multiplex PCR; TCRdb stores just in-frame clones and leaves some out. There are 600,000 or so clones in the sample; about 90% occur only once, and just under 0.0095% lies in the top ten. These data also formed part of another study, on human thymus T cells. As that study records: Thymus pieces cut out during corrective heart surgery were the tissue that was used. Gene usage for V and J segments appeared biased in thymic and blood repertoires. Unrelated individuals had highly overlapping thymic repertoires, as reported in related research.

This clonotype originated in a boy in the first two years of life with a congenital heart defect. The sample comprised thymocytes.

CDR3 residues: CASRLTGTKIYEQYF. The CDR3 nucleotides are TGTGCCAGCAGGCTCACCGGGACTAAAATCTACGAGCAGTACTTC. This rearrangement joins TRBV6-5 to TRBJ2-7; 7 bases align to TRBD2. Germline lookup yields CDR1 MNHEY and CDR2 SVGAGI. This CDR3 has 15 amino acids. Unmatched junction bases numbered 11, after V lost 6 bases and J lost 3 bases.